A single sample is the source of the 2 T cell receptor beta chains below, sequenced in a study of T cells of healthy individuals. Each CDR3 protein gets one entry after TCRdb re-called the 5' RACE reads with MiXCR. Of about 53,000 distinct CDR3 sequences listed, roughly 14% are singletons. The receptors originated from a human donor in good health.

There are a few counts of this clonotype. The J gene is TRBJ2-7, the V gene TRBV5-6; 8 positions match TRBD2. From germline, CDR1 is SGHDT and CDR2 YYEEEE. This CDR3 spans 15 amino acids. J lost 4 bases, V lost 4 bases, and 10 bases had no gene match. DNA of the CDR3: TGTGCCAGCAGCCTTCGGGGGGGGGTCGAATACGAGCAGTACTTC. Protein: CASSLRGGVEYEQYF. Full variable domain (missing parts from reference TRBV5-6 and TRBJ2-7): DAGVTQSPTHLIKTRGQQVTLRCSPKSGHDTVSWYQQALGQGPQFIFQYYEEEERQRGNFPDRFSGHQFPNYSSELNVNALLLGDSALYLCASSLRGGVEYEQYFGPGTRLTVT.

The chain employs TRBV11-2 and TRBJ1-1; unclear D gene. CDR1 and CDR2 (germline): SGHAT, FQNNGV. CDR3 size: 13 residues. The V gene lost 9 bases and the J gene lost 1 base, with 12 bases spanning the gap. The CDR3 coding sequence is TGTGCCAGTCGCGGGTTAGGGAACACTGAAGCTTTCTTT. Translated, it gives CASRGLGNTEAFF.